The 13 T cell receptor beta chains listed next were all sequenced from one sample in a study of T-cell reconstitution after alpha-beta-depleted transplantation in children. Preparation of the TCRbeta library involved a method that used unique molecular identifiers. TCRdb re-called the PCR reads with MiXCR, one entry per CDR3 protein. The sample includes about 610,000 distinct CDR3 sequences, about 10% of them seen just once. The material was PBMCs from the stem cell graft donor, obtained from the stem cell graft. Receptors were obtained from a human donor who donated a stem cell graft to a child with acute myeloid leukemia.

This clonotype was seen only a few times. The gene calls are TRBV7-2 and TRBJ2-3; 8 bases agree with TRBD1. From germline, CDR1 is SGHTA and CDR2 FQGNSA. The CDR3 extends over 16 amino acids. Trimming cost V 6 bases and J 8 bases; bases outside gene matches: 16. In DNA form, the CDR3 reads TGTGCCAGCAGTCCAAGCGGGCGTAATACAGGGGGTACGCAGTATTTT. Protein product: CASSPSGRNTGGTQYF.

This clonotype was picked up a small number of times. The chain carries TRBV7-2 and TRBJ2-1; a possible D gene is TRBD2 (5 bases). Per the germline V gene, CDR1 is SGHTA and CDR2 is FQGNSA. Trimming cost V 1 base and J 5 bases, with 15 bases left between them. This CDR3 comprises 16 residues. The CDR3 reads CASSLEPRVADNEQFF. The DNA for the CDR3 is TGTGCCAGCAGCTTAGAACCGAGGGTCGCAGACAATGAGCAGTTCTTC.

This clonotype came up many times. The V gene is TRBV28, the J gene TRBJ2-7; D possibly corresponds to TRBD2 (6 bases). CDR1 is MDHEN and CDR2 is SYDVKM in the germline V gene. V lost 1 base and J lost 4, with 17 bases in between. This CDR3 contains 16 residues. CDR3 nucleotide sequence: TGTGCCAGCAGTTTATACCGTAGCGGTTCTCATTACGAGCAGTACTTC. This translates into CASSLYRSGSHYEQYF.

This clonotype has more than one count but fewer than ten. This chain connects TRBV20-1 to TRBJ1-1, with D hard to call. V was shortened by 6 bases and J by 7 bases, with 18 bases between the two germline ends. The V gene's germline CDR1 is DFQATT and CDR2 SNEGSKA (reference sequence). The CDR3 sequence is 13 residues long. Here the CDR3 DNA reads TGCAGTGCCAGACCGTCGACAATCGGTGAAGCTTTCTTT. It is translated as CSARPSTIGEAFF.

In this sample, this clonotype turned up many times. The CDR3 nucleotides read TGTGCCAGCATCAGGGGGGACAGCACAGATACGCAGTATTTT. Translating gives CASIRGDSTDTQYF. The chain has TRBV2 and TRBJ2-3, with D possibly being TRBD1 (7 bases). Germline V gene lookup returns CDR1 SNHLY and CDR2 FYNNEI. This CDR3 has 14 amino acids. Trimming stripped 7 bases from V and 0 bases from J, with 11 bases between. Combining the CDR3 with reference TRBV2 and TRBJ2-3 gives the whole variable domain EPEVTQTPSHQVTQMGQEVILRCVPISNHLYFYWYRQILGQKVEFLVSFYNNEISEKSEIFDDQFSVERPDGSNFTLKIRSTKLEDSAMYFCASIRGDSTDTQYFGPGTRLTVL.

A few counts support this clonotype. The rearrangement uses TRBV29-1 and TRBJ2-1, with 7 bases lining up with TRBD2. The CDR3 is 16 amino acids. The germline gives CDR1 SQVTM, CDR2 ANQGSEA. The V segment lost 5 bases and the J segment 4 bases; nucleotides outside the gene matches: 14. CDR3 nucleotides: TGCAGCGTTTTTGGACTAGAAGAGGGAGGGTACAATGAGCAGTTCTTC. This codes for CSVFGLEEGGYNEQFF.

This clonotype has a count of ten or more. In nucleotides, the CDR3 is TGCAGCGTCCAAGTAATAGGACAGGGGCTGACAGATACGCAGTATTTT. It yields the protein CSVQVIGQGLTDTQYF. This chain joins TRBV29-1 and TRBJ2-3; 9 nucleotides agree with TRBD1. V gave up 6 bases and J gave up 3 bases; unmatched junction bases: 13. Germline CDR1 and CDR2: SQVTM and ANQGSEA. This CDR3 is built from 16 residues.

The chain couples TRBV15 to TRBJ2-2; possibly TRBD1 for D (5 bases). The germline V gene has CDR1 LNHNV and CDR2 YYDKDF (reference sequence). The CDR3 spans 17 residues. The ends were cut back, 10 bases at V and 1 base at J, with 22 bases in the middle. CDR3 sequence (DNA): TGTGCCATGGGCCCCGTGGGGCCTCAAAGGAACACCGGGGAGCTGTTTTTT. It codes for CAMGPVGPQRNTGELFF. The whole variable domain, remainder taken from reference TRBV15 and TRBJ2-2, is DAMVIQNPRYQVTQFGKPVTLSCSQTLNHNVMYWYQQKSSQAPKLLFHYYDKDFNNEADTPDNFQSRRPNTSFCFLDIRSPGLGDTAMYLCAMGPVGPQRNTGELFFGEGSRLTVL.

The chain employs TRBV5-1 and TRBJ2-1; 11 bases align to TRBD1. Germline loops: CDR1 SGHRS, CDR2 YFSETQ. The CDR3 spans 16 residues. J lost 7 bases, V lost 3 bases, and 9 bases had no gene match. The CDR3 nucleotides are TGCGCCAGCAGCTGGACCGGGACAGGGGGGCAAAATGAGCAGTTCTTC. Translated, it gives CASSWTGTGGQNEQFF.

In this sample, this clonotype turned up a few times. V is TRBV12-3 or TRBV12-4 and J is TRBJ2-7, with 11 nucleotides matching TRBD1. With 2 bases clipped from V and 7 bases from J, the junction kept 4 bases outside the gene matches. This CDR3 spans 14 amino acids. CDR3 loop: CASSLRTGGREQYF. The CDR3 DNA is TGTGCCAGCAGTTTAAGGACAGGGGGCAGGGAGCAGTACTTC.

This rearrangement joins TRBV27 to TRBJ1-1, with 7 bases fitting TRBD1. Trimming cost V 5 bases and J 2 bases; bases outside gene matches: 11. This CDR3 is 16 amino acids long. Germline V gene data show CDR1 as MNHEY and CDR2 as SMNVEV (reference sequence). The CDR3 sequence: CASSLRSTGTNTEAFF. The CDR3 bases are TGTGCCAGCAGTCTCCGCTCGACAGGGACTAACACTGAAGCTTTCTTT.

This clonotype was picked up a small number of times. This chain links TRBV18 with TRBJ2-2; D may be TRBD1 (5 bases). The CDR3 has 12 amino acids. V dropped 0 bases and J dropped 9 bases, with 5 bases sitting between them. Per the germline V gene, CDR1 is KGHSH and CDR2 is LQKENI. CDR3 bases: TGTGCCAGCTCACCACCGGGGCGGGAGCTGTTTTTT. Residues: CASSPPGRELFF.

This clonotype has ten or more counts. Here the CDR3 reads CASSQDRGGTDTQYF. In DNA form, the CDR3 reads TGCGCCAGCAGCCAAGATCGCGGGGGCACAGATACGCAGTATTTT. The chain couples TRBV4-3 to TRBJ2-3, with D possibly matching TRBD2 (6 bases). The CDR3 spans 15 residues. The germline gives CDR1 LGHNA, CDR2 YSLEER. Trimming cost V 0 bases and J 1 base, with 8 bases left between them.